One TCR beta chain is described in this entry. Its antigen is unknown. The data belong to a study of T cells after yellow fever vaccination. General study results and limits: In post-booster samples, most primary-vaccination clones reappeared (just under 97% CD4, 88% CD8). Weaker overall was a secondary response that nonetheless peaked faster, on day 5 versus 15. There was a possibility that FACS-sorted repertoires contained abundant clonotypes contaminating from the bulk population.

Germline CDR1 MNHEY, CDR2 SVGAGI. CDR3 size: 15 residues. V shed 0 bases, J shed 0 bases, and the junction held 2 bases outside the gene matches. 5'RACE template switching generated TCR cDNA, adding a universal primer site and UMIs. Using its own MiXCR run on the 5' RACE reads, TCRdb lists one record per CDR3 protein. This repertoire shows approximately 550,000 distinct CDR3 sequences, around 21% found once; its top ten account for around 15%. This receptor was identified in a man aged 30 to 39 who received the YFV17D yellow fever vaccine. The sample here was PBMCs, taken 15 days after the yellow fever booster vaccination. The chain carries TRBV6-5 and TRBJ2-7; 7 nucleotides match TRBD1. The CDR3 sequence is CASSYSDRDSYEQYF. The CDR3 DNA reads as TGTGCCAGCAGTTACTCCGACAGGGACTCCTACGAGCAGTACTTC.